The T cell receptor (beta chain) under discussion was sequenced for a study of identical twins. To note about this clonotype: As yet, its antigen is unknown.

TCRdb reprocessed the 5' RACE reads via MiXCR and lists one record per CDR3 protein. Of about 480,000 distinct CDR3 sequences detected, 12% to 15% appear once; the ten largest clones hold roughly 0.56%. Trimming removed 5 bases at V and 5 bases at J, with 19 bases between. The germline V gene has CDR1 MDHEN and CDR2 SYDVKM. The CDR3 totals 16 residues. General observations from the study: Cross-sectional statistics, not tracking of the same donors, supported the conclusions.

These records were also assigned to another study, of yellow fever vaccine responses in identical twins.

This rearrangement joins TRBV28 to TRBJ1-5; D may be TRBD1 (6 bases). This receptor was obtained from a woman aged 18-29 years in good health. The sequencing sample was made of CD4+ T cells sorted from blood. The CDR3, as DNA: TGTGCCAGCAGTCTCTCAGGCCACAGGGAGGATCAGCCCCAGCATTTT. Protein sequence: CASSLSGHREDQPQHF.